This T cell receptor beta chain was sequenced for a study of T cells in Graves' hyperthyroidism and ophthalmopathy. RNA transcripts served as the template for amplifying TCR beta CDR3 regions. The HTBI primer set served for first-round RT-PCR of the TCR CDR3. TCRdb used MiXCR to reprocess the multiplex PCR reads, holding one entry per CDR3 protein. The table records 390,000 or so distinct CDR3 sequences, 14% to 15% of them present only once. Study-level results: Most clonotypes expanded in thyroid above 0.001 were likewise present in blood.

The CDR3 spans 12 residues. Trimming left V 0 bases short and J 3 bases short, with 6 bases between. Germline V gene sequence: CDR1 GTSNPN, CDR2 SVGIG (reference sequence). This clonotype was counted ten times or more. Its antigen remains unidentified. With duration under 3 months, ophthalmopathy was active: Clinical Activity Score at least 3, NOSPECS at least 4. Pregnant or lactating patients were excluded, as were those with uncontrolled infection or other autoimmune disease. This TCR was recovered from a man aged 18 to 30 with Graves' ophthalmopathy. The specimen was blood. The chain uses TRBV30 and TRBJ2-7; D not resolved. The chain's CDR3 is CAWSVPSYEQYF. CDR3 DNA: TGTGCCTGGAGTGTACCCAGCTACGAGCAGTACTTC. Using reference TRBV30 and TRBJ2-7 for the parts outside the CDR3, the full variable domain is SQTIHQWPATLVQPVGSPLSLECTVEGTSNPNLYWYRQAAGRGLQLLFYSVGIGQISSEVPQNLSASRPQDRQFILSSKKLLLSDSGFYLCAWSVPSYEQYFGPGTRLTVT.